Here is one T cell receptor (beta chain) with its context. What antigen it recognizes has not been identified. There are no base qualities to consult, and no much larger clone falls within one base. Read against the paper, the sample's treatment or condition label means: allogeneic hematopoietic cell transplantation with graft depleted of TCRalphabeta T cells and CD19 B cells. Transplant recipients were children who received TCRalphabeta/CD19-depleted allogeneic hematopoietic cell grafts. Libraries came from PCR. Sequencing took place on an Illumina HiSeq 2500. TCR library preparation used molecular barcoding, with unique molecular identifiers applied to normalize quantification of the TCRbeta repertoire. The public sequencing data were trimmed at Q25 with fastp and processed into clonotypes with MiXCR by TCRdb, which kept only in-frame beta chains. Rows merge per CDR3 protein into single entries with the most common DNA and genes. The sample profile shows about 980,000 distinct CDR3 sequences; about 30% of them were found once. Of the sample, 28% is held by the ten largest clones.

This sample is drawn from a study of T-cell reconstitution after alpha-beta-depleted transplantation in children (dated by TCRdb to about 2016). About the investigation overall: The study quantitatively tracked T-cell immune reconstitution after TCRalphabeta/CD19-depleted allogeneic hematopoietic cell transplantation in children using TCR repertoire profiling.

CDR1 and CDR2 are read off the germline V gene (reference sequence) as LNHDA and SQIVND. Its CDR3 holds 13 amino acids, cysteine through phenylalanine. This entry keeps only the CDR3 DNA: 39 bases, framed from base 1. V is shortened by 5 bases, J by 1 base, and the region joining them spans 9 bases. General study outcomes and caveats: In some patients, the high TCRbeta diversity seen at day 60 was put down to recipient T cells and intrathymic progenitors that had survived conditioning. The apparently early alphabetaT-cell count recovery about two months after transplant was reportedly dependent on only several hundred rapidly expanded clones derived from non-depleted graft cells. Over the following months the frequencies of hyperexpanded clones went down, and after one year T-cell counts and TCRbeta diversity were mostly credited to newly produced T cells.

Sequencing was performed on PBMCs, mostly from graft donor cells, taken 360 days after TCRalphabeta/CD19-depleted stem cell transplant. The sequence was collected from a boy under two years old who had a stem cell transplant for SCID, so the T cells may come from the graft donor. In this chain, TRBV19 is recombined with TRBJ2-7; 5 matching bases give a weak D call of TRBD1. The DNA sequence is given as TGTGCCAGTAGTTTGGACATGTCCTACGAGCAGTACTTC. This is translated as CASSLDMSYEQYF.